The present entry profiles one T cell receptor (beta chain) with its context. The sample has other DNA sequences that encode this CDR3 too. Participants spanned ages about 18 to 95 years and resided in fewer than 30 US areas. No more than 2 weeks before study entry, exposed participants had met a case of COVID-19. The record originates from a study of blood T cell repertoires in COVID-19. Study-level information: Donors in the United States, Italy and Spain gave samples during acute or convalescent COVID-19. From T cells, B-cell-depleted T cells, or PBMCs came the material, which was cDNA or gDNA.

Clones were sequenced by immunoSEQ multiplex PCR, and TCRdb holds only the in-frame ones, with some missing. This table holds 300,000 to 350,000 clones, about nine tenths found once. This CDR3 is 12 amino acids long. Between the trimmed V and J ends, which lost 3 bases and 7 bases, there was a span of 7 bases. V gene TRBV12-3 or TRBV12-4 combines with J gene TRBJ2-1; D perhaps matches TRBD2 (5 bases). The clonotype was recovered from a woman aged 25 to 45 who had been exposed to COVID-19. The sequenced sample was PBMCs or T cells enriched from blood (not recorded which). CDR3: CASSLGGNEQFF. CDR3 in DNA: TGTGCCAGCAGTTTGGGCGGGAATGAGCAGTTCTTC.